This T cell receptor beta chain emerged from a study of blood T cell repertoires in COVID-19. Method: immunoSEQ multiplex PCR; TCRdb's copy keeps in-frame clones and lacks some. The sample lists fewer than 300,000 clones, roughly 90% occurring once. Turning to this clone: Other DNA sequences of this sample code for an identical CDR3.

This receptor was identified in a woman aged 25 to 39 with COVID-19, enrolled during active disease. Material for sequencing was peripheral blood.

The CDR3 reads CASSPGTSGSTDTQYF. Here the CDR3 DNA reads TGCGCCAGCAGCCCTGGGACTAGCGGGAGCACAGATACGCAGTATTTT. J is TRBJ2-3 and V is TRBV5-1; 12 bases fit TRBD2. In germline, CDR1 is SGHRS, CDR2 YFSETQ. The CDR3 contains 16 residues. The J segment lost 0 bases and the V segment lost 4 bases, leaving 3 bases of the junction unmatched. Complete variable domain (other parts from reference TRBV5-1 and TRBJ2-3): KAGVTQTPRYLIKTRGQQVTLSCSPISGHRSVSWYQQTPGQGLQFLFEYFSETQRNKGNFPGRFSGRQFSNSRSEMNVSTLELGDSALYLCASSPGTSGSTDTQYFGPGTRLTVL.